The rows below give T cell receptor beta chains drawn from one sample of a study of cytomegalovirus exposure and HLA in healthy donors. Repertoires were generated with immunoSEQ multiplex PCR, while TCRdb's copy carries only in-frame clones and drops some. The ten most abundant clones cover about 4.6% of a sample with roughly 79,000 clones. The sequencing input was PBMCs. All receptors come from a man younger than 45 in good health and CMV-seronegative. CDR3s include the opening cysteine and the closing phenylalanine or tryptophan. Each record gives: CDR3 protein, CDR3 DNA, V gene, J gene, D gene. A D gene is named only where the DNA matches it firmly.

CASSIRLEGVAEAFF,TGTGCCAGTAGTATCAGGCTCGAGGGGGTGGCTGAAGCTTTCTTT,TRBV19,TRBJ1-1,-
CASSLAAGPYEQYF,TGCGCCAGCAGCTTGGCTGCAGGCCCCTACGAGCAGTACTTC,TRBV5-1,TRBJ2-7,-
CASRLGQGDTGELFF,TGTGCCAGCAGGCTGGGACAGGGGGACACCGGGGAGCTGTTTTTT,TRBV11-3,TRBJ2-2,TRBD1
CASSLGRHRPQHF,TGTGCCAGCAGCTTAGGTCGACACCGGCCCCAGCATTTT,TRBV11-1,TRBJ1-5,-
CSAKRTGANEKLFF,TGCAGCGCTAAGAGGACAGGGGCTAATGAAAAACTGTTTTTT,TRBV29-1,TRBJ1-4,TRBD1
CASSPLLGASNEKLFF,TGCGCCAGCAGCCCCCTATTGGGAGCAAGTAATGAAAAACTGTTTTTT,TRBV4-1,TRBJ1-4,-
CASSSLHLPGQGSGYTF,TGTGCCAGCAGTTCTCTACACTTACCGGGACAGGGCAGCGGCTACACCTTC,TRBV27,TRBJ1-2,TRBD1
CASSPIQRESGELFF,TGTGCCAGCTCACCGATCCAGCGGGAGTCCGGGGAGCTGTTTTTT,TRBV18,TRBJ2-2,TRBD2
CASSQLGQSYEQYF,TGTGCCAGCAGCCAACTGGGACAGTCCTACGAGCAGTACTTC,TRBV5-4,TRBJ2-7,TRBD1
CASSPQTEGEKLFF,TGCGCCAGCAGCCCCCAAACAGAAGGTGAAAAACTGTTTTTT,TRBV5-1,TRBJ1-4,-
CASSPTRGQPQHF,TGCGCCAGCAGCCCCACCCGGGGGCAGCCCCAGCATTTT,TRBV4-1,TRBJ1-5,-
CASSSGGTEAFF,TGTGCCAGCAGCTCCGGGGGGACTGAAGCTTTCTTT,TRBV7-3,TRBJ1-1,-
CASSRTGEAEAFF,TGTGCCAGCAGTAGGACAGGGGAGGCTGAAGCTTTCTTT,TRBV6-5,TRBJ1-1,TRBD1
CASRSRDRAETQYF,TGTGCCAGCAGAAGCCGGGACAGGGCAGAGACCCAGTACTTC,TRBV6-1,TRBJ2-5,TRBD1
CASSLQGQSNEKLFF,TGTGCCAGCAGCTTACAAGGACAGTCAAATGAAAAACTGTTTTTT,TRBV11-1,TRBJ1-4,-
CASSSPGTNYGYTF,TGTGCCAGCAGCTCCCCCGGGACAAACTATGGCTACACCTTC,TRBV7-8,TRBJ1-2,-
CASSLAGTYEQYF,TGTGCCAGCAGCTTGGCGGGAACCTACGAGCAGTACTTC,TRBV5-6,TRBJ2-7,-
CASSVANQETQYF,TGTGCCAGCAGCGTAGCTAACCAAGAGACCCAGTACTTC,TRBV9,TRBJ2-5,-
CASSATSGSSDTQYF,TGCGCCAGCAGCGCAACTAGCGGGAGCTCAGATACGCAGTATTTT,TRBV6-5,TRBJ2-3,TRBD2
CASSYSTGGTEAFF,TGTGCCAGCAGTTACTCGACAGGGGGCACTGAAGCTTTCTTT,TRBV6-6,TRBJ1-1,TRBD1
CASSLIPTSNHEQYF,TGTGCCAGCAGTCTCATCCCGACTAGTAACCACGAGCAGTACTTC,TRBV9,TRBJ2-7,-
CATSQGGGNQPQHF,TGTGCCACCAGCCAAGGGGGCGGCAATCAGCCCCAGCATTTT,TRBV15,TRBJ1-5,TRBD1
CASLDSSSYNEQFF,TGTGCCAGCCTCGACTCCAGCTCCTACAATGAGCAGTTCTTC,TRBV2,TRBJ2-1,-
CASSPQGQGDQPQHF,TGTGCCAGTAGTCCCCAAGGACAGGGGGATCAGCCCCAGCATTTT,TRBV19,TRBJ1-5,TRBD1
CASSLLLADTGELFF,TGTGCCAGCAGTTTATTACTAGCGGACACCGGGGAGCTGTTTTTT,TRBV27,TRBJ2-2,TRBD2
CASSLRDLGSLHF,TGCGCCAGCAGCCTACGGGATCTGGGGTCCCTCCACTTT,TRBV4-1,TRBJ1-6,-
CASSPTGAGEKLFF,TGTGCCAGCAGCCCGACAGGGGCAGGAGAAAAACTGTTTTTT,TRBV7-6,TRBJ1-4,TRBD1
CASSFQSQGGEKLFF,TGTGCCAGCAGCTTCCAGTCCCAGGGTGGGGAAAAACTGTTTTTT,TRBV7-2,TRBJ1-4,-
CASSFKRRNQPQHF,TGTGCCAGCAGTTTTAAGCGGCGCAATCAGCCCCAGCATTTT,TRBV28,TRBJ1-5,-
CATRDRVFGDTQYF,TGTGCCACCCGGGACAGGGTTTTTGGAGATACGCAGTATTTT,TRBV2,TRBJ2-3,TRBD1
CSVDPGGGSYNEQFF,TGCAGCGTTGATCCCGGGGGAGGCTCCTACAATGAGCAGTTCTTC,TRBV29-1,TRBJ2-1,-
CASSPGTSDSEQYF,TGCGCCAGCAGCCCGGGGACTAGCGATTCCGAGCAGTACTTC,TRBV5-1,TRBJ2-7,TRBD2
CASSVVAGSYNEQFF,TGTGCCAGCAGCGTCGTAGCGGGGTCCTACAATGAGCAGTTCTTC,TRBV9,TRBJ2-1,TRBD2
CASSLAPPEDNYGYTF,TGTGCCAGCAGCTTGGCCCCTCCCGAGGATAACTATGGCTACACCTTC,TRBV5-4,TRBJ1-2,-
CASSVIDSYGYTF,TGTGCCAGCAGCGTAATAGACAGCTATGGCTACACCTTC,TRBV9,TRBJ1-2,-
CASSSTEGTSGRYGTTGELFF,TGTGCCAGCAGCTCGACCGAAGGGACTAGCGGGAGATACGGGACCACCGGGGAGCTGTTTTTT,TRBV21-1,TRBJ2-2,-
CASSPDRGGETQYF,TGTGCCAGCAGCCCCGACAGGGGCGGCGAGACCCAGTACTTC,TRBV5-5,TRBJ2-5,TRBD1
CASSHEAGVGETQYF,TGTGCCAGCAGCCATGAAGCGGGAGTTGGGGAGACCCAGTACTTC,TRBV11-2,TRBJ2-5,TRBD2
CASSLGSVAQETQYF,TGTGCCAGCAGCTTGGGTAGCGTGGCTCAAGAGACCCAGTACTTC,TRBV5-4,TRBJ2-5,-
CASSAQDIYQPQHF,TGTGCCAGCAGCGCTCAGGACATCTATCAGCCCCAGCATTTT,TRBV9,TRBJ1-5,-
CATSREGQGYGYTF,TGTGCCACCAGCAGAGAGGGACAGGGCTATGGCTACACCTTC,TRBV15,TRBJ1-2,TRBD1
CASSNTTGGDEQFF,TGTGCCAGCAGCAATACTACCGGGGGGGATGAGCAGTTCTTC,TRBV7-9,TRBJ2-1,TRBD2
CASSDVGRGEAFF,TGTGCCAGCAGTGATGTCGGTCGGGGGGAAGCTTTCTTT,TRBV25-1,TRBJ1-1,-